A single T cell receptor beta chain is shown here with its context. The antigen is undetermined. The data are from a study of cytomegalovirus exposure and HLA in healthy donors. Findings of the study overall: Later analysis reportedly placed an Asian-associated ancestry cluster below the approximately 730-donor mean in N-insertions. Beyond CMV serostatus, there was no information to go on about immune exposure. An analysis done earlier found most TCR beta V segments productive about 87% or about 30% of the time.

Use of 60 Vbeta and 13 Jbeta primers characterized the PCR. The repertoire was sequenced with immunoSEQ multiplex PCR; TCRdb's copy has only in-frame clones and lacks some. The sample shows approximately 170,000 clones, over 70% of them seen only once. Trimming took 4 bases from V and 2 from J, leaving 6 bases between them. Germline V gives CDR1 GTSNPN, CDR2 SVGIG (reference sequence). There are 12 residues in the CDR3. The genes are TRBV30 and TRBJ1-3; no definite D call. The sample consisted of PBMCs. This sequence originates from a female donor in good health and CMV-seronegative. The DNA of the CDR3 is TGTGCCTGGACCGGTACTGGAAACACCATATATTTT. This translates into CAWTGTGNTIYF.